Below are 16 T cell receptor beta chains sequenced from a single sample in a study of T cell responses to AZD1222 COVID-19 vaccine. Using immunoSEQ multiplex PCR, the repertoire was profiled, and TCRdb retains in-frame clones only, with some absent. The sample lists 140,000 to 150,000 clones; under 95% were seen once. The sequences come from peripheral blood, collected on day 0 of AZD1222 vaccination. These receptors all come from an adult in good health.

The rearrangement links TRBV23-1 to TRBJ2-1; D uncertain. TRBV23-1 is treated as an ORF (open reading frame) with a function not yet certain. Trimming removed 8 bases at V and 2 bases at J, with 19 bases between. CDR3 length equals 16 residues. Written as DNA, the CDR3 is TGCGCCAGCGGCCAGCGTAAACAACGCCCCTACAATGAGCAGTTCTTC. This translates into CASGQRKQRPYNEQFF.

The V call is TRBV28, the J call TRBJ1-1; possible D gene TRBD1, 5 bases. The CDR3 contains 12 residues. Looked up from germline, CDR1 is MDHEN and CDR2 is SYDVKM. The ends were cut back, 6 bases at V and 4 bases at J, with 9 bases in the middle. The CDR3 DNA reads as TGTGCCAGCAGGGGGCCGGGCACTGAAGCTTTCTTT. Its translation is CASRGPGTEAFF.

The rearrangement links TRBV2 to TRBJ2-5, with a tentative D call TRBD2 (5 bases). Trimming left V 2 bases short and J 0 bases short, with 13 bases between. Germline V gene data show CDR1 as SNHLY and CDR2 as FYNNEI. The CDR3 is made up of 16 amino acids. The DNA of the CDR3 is TGTGCCAGCAGTGAAACTATGCGGGCGTACCAAGAGACCCAGTACTTC. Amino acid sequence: CASSETMRAYQETQYF.

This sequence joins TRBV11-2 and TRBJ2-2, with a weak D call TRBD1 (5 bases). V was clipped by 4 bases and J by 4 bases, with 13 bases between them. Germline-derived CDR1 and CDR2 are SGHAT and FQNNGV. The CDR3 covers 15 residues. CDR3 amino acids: CASSYDRQFTGELFF. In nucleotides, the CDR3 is TGTGCCAGCAGCTACGACAGACAATTCACCGGGGAGCTGTTTTTT. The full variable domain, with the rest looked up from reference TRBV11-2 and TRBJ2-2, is EAGVAQSPRYKIIEKRQSVAFWCNPISGHATLYWYQQILGQGPKLLIQFQNNGVVDDSQLPKDRFSAERLKGVDSTLKIQPAKLEDSAVYLCASSYDRQFTGELFFGEGSRLTVL.

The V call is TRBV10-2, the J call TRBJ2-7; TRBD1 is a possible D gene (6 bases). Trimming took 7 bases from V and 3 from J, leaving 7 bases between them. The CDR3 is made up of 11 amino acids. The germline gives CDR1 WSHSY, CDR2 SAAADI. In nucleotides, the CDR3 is TGCGCCAGCACGGACAGCTACGAGCAGTACTTC. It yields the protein CASTDSYEQYF.

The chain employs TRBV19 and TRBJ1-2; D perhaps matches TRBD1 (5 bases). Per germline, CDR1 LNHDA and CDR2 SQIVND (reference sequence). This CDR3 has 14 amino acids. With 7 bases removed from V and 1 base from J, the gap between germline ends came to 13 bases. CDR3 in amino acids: CASTPGPLNYGYTF. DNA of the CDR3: TGTGCCAGTACCCCGGGACCCCTTAACTATGGCTACACCTTC.

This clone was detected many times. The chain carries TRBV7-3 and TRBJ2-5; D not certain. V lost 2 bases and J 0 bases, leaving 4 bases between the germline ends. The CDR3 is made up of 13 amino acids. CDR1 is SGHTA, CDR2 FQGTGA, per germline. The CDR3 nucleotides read TGTGCCAGCAGCTTACGCAACCAAGAGACCCAGTACTTC. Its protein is CASSLRNQETQYF.

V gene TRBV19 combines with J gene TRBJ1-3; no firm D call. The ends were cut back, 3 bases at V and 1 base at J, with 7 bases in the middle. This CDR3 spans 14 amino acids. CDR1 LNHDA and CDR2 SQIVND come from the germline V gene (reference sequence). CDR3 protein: CASSIAGSGNTIYF. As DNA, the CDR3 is TGTGCCAGTAGTATCGCGGGGTCTGGAAACACCATATATTTT. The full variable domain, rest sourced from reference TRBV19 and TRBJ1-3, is DGGITQSPKYLFRKEGQNVTLSCEQNLNHDAMYWYRQDPGQGLRLIYYSQIVNDFQKGDIAEGYSVSREKKESFPLTVTSAQKNPTAFYLCASSIAGSGNTIYFGEGSWLTVV.

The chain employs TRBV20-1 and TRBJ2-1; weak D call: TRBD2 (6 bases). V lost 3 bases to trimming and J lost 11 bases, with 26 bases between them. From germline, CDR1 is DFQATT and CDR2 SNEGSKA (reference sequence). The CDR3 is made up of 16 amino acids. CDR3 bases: TGCAGTGCTAGTATAGGAATGACTAGAGAGGACCGTAAGCAGTTCTTC. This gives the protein CSASIGMTREDRKQFF.

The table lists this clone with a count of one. The CDR3 nucleotides are TGTGCCAGCAGCTTGACAGGCGCGGGAAATCAGCCCCAGCATTTT. Residues: CASSLTGAGNQPQHF. V and J are TRBV5-6 and TRBJ1-5; the D gene is possibly TRBD1 (5 bases). Germline V CDR1 and CDR2: SGHDT, YYEEEE. The CDR3 totals 15 residues. Trimming took off 1 base at V and 4 bases at J, with 12 bases between the two ends.

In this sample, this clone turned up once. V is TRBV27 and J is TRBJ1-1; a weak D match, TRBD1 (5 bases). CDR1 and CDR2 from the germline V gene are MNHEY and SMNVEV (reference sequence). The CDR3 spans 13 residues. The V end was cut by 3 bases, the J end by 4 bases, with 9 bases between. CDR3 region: CASSFPGGTEAFF. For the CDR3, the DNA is TGTGCCAGCAGTTTTCCCGGGGGCACTGAAGCTTTCTTT.

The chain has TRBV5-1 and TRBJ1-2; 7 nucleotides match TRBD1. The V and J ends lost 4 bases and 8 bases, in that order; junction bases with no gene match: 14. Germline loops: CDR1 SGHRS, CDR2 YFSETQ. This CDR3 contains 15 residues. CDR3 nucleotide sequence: TGCGCCAGCAGCCCGGAATTAAGGGACAGTCGAGGCTACACCTTC. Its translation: CASSPELRDSRGYTF.

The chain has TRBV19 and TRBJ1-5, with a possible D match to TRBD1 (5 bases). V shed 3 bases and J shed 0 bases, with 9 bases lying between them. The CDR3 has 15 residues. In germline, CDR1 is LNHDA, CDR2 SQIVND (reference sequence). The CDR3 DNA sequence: TGTGCCAGTAGTATTTGGACACTTAGCAATCAGCCCCAGCATTTT. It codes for CASSIWTLSNQPQHF.

The CDR3 here is CASSVGPRPVGYNEQFF. CDR3 bases: TGTGCCAGCAGCGTAGGACCCAGACCCGTTGGGTACAATGAGCAGTTCTTC. This sequence joins TRBV9 and TRBJ2-1; no definite D call. CDR3 length: 17 residues. V was shortened by 0 bases and J by 4 bases, with 17 bases between the two germline ends. Germline-derived CDR1 and CDR2 are SGDLS and YYNGEE.

The CDR3: CASSPNRDQETQYF. The DNA of the CDR3 is TGTGCCAGTAGCCCCAACAGGGACCAAGAGACCCAGTACTTC. The V and J genes are TRBV19 and TRBJ2-5; D is perhaps TRBD1 (6 bases). In germline, CDR1 is LNHDA, CDR2 SQIVND (reference sequence). V lost 6 bases, J lost 0 bases, and 11 bases lay in between. CDR3 length: 14 residues. The full variable domain, in which reference TRBV19 and TRBJ2-5 provide the parts outside the CDR3, is DGGITQSPKYLFRKEGQNVTLSCEQNLNHDAMYWYRQDPGQGLRLIYYSQIVNDFQKGDIAEGYSVSREKKESFPLTVTSAQKNPTAFYLCASSPNRDQETQYFGPGTRLLVL.

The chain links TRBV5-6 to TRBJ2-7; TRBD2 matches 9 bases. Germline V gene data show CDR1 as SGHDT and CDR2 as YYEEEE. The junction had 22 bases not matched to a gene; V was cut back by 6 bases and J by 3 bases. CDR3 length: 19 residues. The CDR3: CASTSRPGGRAGMIYEQYF. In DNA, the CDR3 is TGTGCCAGCACCTCACGGCCGGGCGGGAGGGCCGGTATGATCTACGAGCAGTACTTC.